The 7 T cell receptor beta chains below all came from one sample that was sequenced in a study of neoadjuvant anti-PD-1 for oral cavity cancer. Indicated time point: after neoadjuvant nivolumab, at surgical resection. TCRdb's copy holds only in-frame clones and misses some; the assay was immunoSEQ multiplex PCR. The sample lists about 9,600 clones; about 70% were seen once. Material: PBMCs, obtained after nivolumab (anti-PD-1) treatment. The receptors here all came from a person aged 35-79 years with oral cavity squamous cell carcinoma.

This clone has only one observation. For the CDR3, the DNA is TGTGCCAGTAGTGTCTACTCAAGACAGGGGAAGAATTCACCCCTCCACTTT. The encoded protein is CASSVYSRQGKNSPLHF. The chain carries TRBV19 and TRBJ1-6; 8 bases line up with TRBD1. The V gene end was trimmed by 5 bases and the J gene end by 7 bases; junction bases not matched to a gene: 13. Germline CDR1 and CDR2: LNHDA and SQIVND (reference sequence). The CDR3 consists of 17 residues.

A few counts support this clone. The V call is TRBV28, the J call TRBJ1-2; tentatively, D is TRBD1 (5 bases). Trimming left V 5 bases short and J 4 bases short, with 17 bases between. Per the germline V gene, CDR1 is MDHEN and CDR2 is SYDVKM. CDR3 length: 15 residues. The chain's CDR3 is CASSTRGGTGYGYTF. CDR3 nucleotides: TGTGCCAGCAGTACCCGCGGGGGGACTGGCTATGGCTACACCTTC.

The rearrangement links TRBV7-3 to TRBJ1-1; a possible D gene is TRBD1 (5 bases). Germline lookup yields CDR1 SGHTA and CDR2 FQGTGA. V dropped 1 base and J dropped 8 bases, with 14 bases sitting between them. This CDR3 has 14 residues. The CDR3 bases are TGTGCCAGCAGCTTAATGGCCGGACACCAAGAAGCTTTCTTT. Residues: CASSLMAGHQEAFF.

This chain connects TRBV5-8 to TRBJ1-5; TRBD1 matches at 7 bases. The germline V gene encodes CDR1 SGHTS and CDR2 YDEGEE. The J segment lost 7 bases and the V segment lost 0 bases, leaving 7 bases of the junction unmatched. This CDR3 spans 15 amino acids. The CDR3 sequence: CASSLGDRDEQPQHF. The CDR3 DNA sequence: TGTGCCAGCAGCTTGGGTGACAGGGATGAGCAGCCCCAGCATTTT. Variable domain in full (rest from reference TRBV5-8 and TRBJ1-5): EAGVTQSPTHLIKTRGQQATLRCSPISGHTSVYWYQQALGLGLQFLLWYDEGEERNRGNFPPRFSGRQFPNYSSELNVNALELEDSALYLCASSLGDRDEQPQHFGDGTRLSIL.

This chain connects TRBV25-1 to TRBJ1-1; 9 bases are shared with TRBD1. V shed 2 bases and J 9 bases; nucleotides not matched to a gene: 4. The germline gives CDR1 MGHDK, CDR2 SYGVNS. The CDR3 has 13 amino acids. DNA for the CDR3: TGTGCCAGCAGTGAAGCCGGGACAGGGAAAGCTTTCTTT. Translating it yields CASSEAGTGKAFF.

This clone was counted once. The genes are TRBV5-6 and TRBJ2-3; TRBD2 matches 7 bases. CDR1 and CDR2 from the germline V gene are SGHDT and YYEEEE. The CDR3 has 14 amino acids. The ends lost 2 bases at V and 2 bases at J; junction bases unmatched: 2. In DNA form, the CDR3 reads TGTGCCAGCAGCTTAAGCGGGGTCACAGATACGCAGTATTTT. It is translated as CASSLSGVTDTQYF.

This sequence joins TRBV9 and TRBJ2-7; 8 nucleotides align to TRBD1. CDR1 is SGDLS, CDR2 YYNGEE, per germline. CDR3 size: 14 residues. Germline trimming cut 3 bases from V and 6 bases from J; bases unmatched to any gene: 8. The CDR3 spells CASSAGGAALEQYF. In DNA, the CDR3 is TGTGCCAGCAGCGCAGGGGGCGCAGCGCTCGAGCAGTACTTC.